The 27 T cell receptor beta chains in this list originate from one sample, sequenced in a study of human T cells and chemical hapten exposure. This sample's time point: pre-sensitization, week 0. Treatment denoted: therapeutic diphenylcyclopropenone sensitization with weekly scalp DPC. TCRdb reprocessed the RACE reads with MiXCR, giving one entry per CDR3 protein. Of about 80,000 distinct CDR3 sequences in the sample, 12% to 15% were seen once. Material: whole blood, obtained in connection with sensitization to the hapten diphenylcyclopropenone (DPC). These receptors all stem from a woman between 50 and 59 years old with alopecia areata. Some clones in this sample may be carry-over from other donors' samples.

This chain connects TRBV27 to TRBJ2-7, with D unresolved. V gave up 3 bases and J gave up 2 bases, with 11 bases separating them. The germline V gene has CDR1 MNHEY and CDR2 SMNVEV (reference sequence). This CDR3 contains 14 residues. Here the CDR3 DNA reads TGTGCCAGCAGTTTTGCTGGGCCCACCTACGAGCAGTACTTC. Encoded protein: CASSFAGPTYEQYF.

The table lists this clonotype with a few counts. The CDR3 spells CASYPGLAGYNEQFF. CDR3 nucleotides: TGTGCCAGCTACCCGGGACTAGCGGGGTACAATGAGCAGTTCTTC. The chain employs TRBV18 and TRBJ2-1; 13 bases line up with TRBD2. The CDR3 is made up of 15 amino acids. V was pared by 7 bases and J by 4 bases, with 4 bases of the junction left unmatched. CDR1 and CDR2 (germline): KGHSH, LQKENI.

In this sample, this clonotype turned up a few times. The chain links TRBV29-1 to TRBJ2-2; D uncertain. This CDR3 is 13 amino acids long. From germline, CDR1 is SQVTM and CDR2 ANQGSEA. V lost 4 bases, J lost 2 bases, and 8 bases lay in between. CDR3 residues: CSVAARNTGELFF. The CDR3 nucleotides are TGCAGCGTTGCGGCCAGAAACACCGGGGAGCTGTTTTTT.

This clonotype was counted a few times. The rearrangement uses TRBV25-1 and TRBJ2-5; TRBD1 agrees at 8 bases. Trimming cost V 7 bases and J 4 bases; bases outside gene matches: 5. The CDR3 length is 13 residues. In germline, CDR1 is MGHDK, CDR2 SYGVNS. CDR3 sequence reads: CASKSQGAETQYF. The DNA of the CDR3 is TGTGCCAGCAAGTCCCAGGGGGCAGAGACCCAGTACTTC.

J is TRBJ2-7 and V is TRBV18; D is uncertain. This CDR3 is built from 13 residues. Germline V gives CDR1 KGHSH, CDR2 LQKENI. V was clipped by 3 bases and J by 3 bases, with 9 bases between them. CDR3 nucleotides: TGTGCCAGCTCACCGGCCGGAAACTACGAGCAGTACTTC. The encoded protein is CASSPAGNYEQYF. Based on the CDR3 plus reference TRBV18 and TRBJ2-7, the full variable domain is NAGVMQNPRHLVRRRGQEARLRCSPMKGHSHVYWYRQLPEEGLKFMVYLQKENIIDESGMPKERFSAEFPKEGPSILRIQQVVRGDSAAYFCASSPAGNYEQYFGPGTRLTVT.

This rearrangement joins TRBV24-1 to TRBJ2-5; D not resolved. Germline V gene data show CDR1 as KGHDR and CDR2 as SFDVKD. CDR3 length: 15 residues. V lost 1 base and J lost 2, with 10 bases in between. Here the CDR3 DNA reads TGTGCCACCAGTGATTTTAAGAACAGTCAAGAGACCCAGTACTTC. This codes for CATSDFKNSQETQYF.

This clonotype was seen many times. The genes are TRBV18 and TRBJ1-1, with a possible D match to TRBD1 (6 bases). Trimming took 2 bases from V and 1 from J, leaving 14 bases between them. The CDR3 has 16 residues. CDR1 is KGHSH, CDR2 LQKENI, per germline. In nucleotides, the CDR3 is TGTGCCAGCTCACCATTAGGAAACAGGGAGAACACTGAAGCTTTCTTT. Translating gives CASSPLGNRENTEAFF.

This clonotype was seen a few times. This rearrangement joins TRBV4-1 to TRBJ1-2, with 7 bases matching TRBD1. The CDR3 is made up of 14 amino acids. Germline-derived CDR1 and CDR2 are MGHRA and YSYEKL. V gave up 0 bases and J gave up 4 bases; unmatched junction bases: 2. This CDR3 is CASSQETGIYGYTF. CDR3 nucleotide sequence: TGCGCCAGCAGCCAAGAGACAGGGATCTATGGCTACACCTTC.

This clonotype was seen a few times. The J gene is TRBJ1-5, the V gene TRBV27; the D gene is possibly TRBD1 (6 bases). V dropped 6 bases and J dropped 0 bases, with 18 bases sitting between them. Germline V lookup: CDR1 MNHEY, CDR2 SMNVEV (reference sequence). The CDR3 has 17 residues. CDR3 in DNA: TGTGCCAGCAGATATAAGGGAGGGGGGCTTAGCAATCAGCCCCAGCATTTT. This translates into CASRYKGGGLSNQPQHF.

This chain uses TRBV20-1 with TRBJ2-4, with D perhaps given as TRBD1 or TRBD2 (5 bases each). This CDR3 is 12 amino acids long. CDR1 and CDR2 (germline): DFQATT, SNEGSKA (reference sequence). V lost 3 bases, J lost 6 bases, and 9 bases lay in between. The CDR3 region has the DNA TGCAGTGCTAGTGGGACCGCAAACATTCAGTACTTC. This encodes CSASGTANIQYF.

A word on this clonotype: One end of the junction is discordant with germline, which a read error may explain. The J gene is TRBJ2-3, the V gene TRBV5-4; possible D gene TRBD2, 6 bases. This CDR3 spans 15 amino acids. The V gene's germline CDR1 is SGHNT and CDR2 YYREEE (reference sequence). Here the CDR3 DNA reads TGTGCCAGCAGCCCTCTAGCGACAAGCACAGATACGCAGTATTTC. Translated: CASSPLATSTDTQYF.

This clonotype came up a few times. V is TRBV5-5 and J is TRBJ1-5, with 8 bases matching TRBD1. V lost 1 base to trimming and J lost 1 base; unmatched junction nucleotides: 7. CDR1 is SGHKS and CDR2 is YYEKEE in the germline V gene (reference sequence). The CDR3 extends over 17 amino acids. CDR3: CASSLRGQGASNQPQHF. CDR3 in DNA: TGTGCCAGCAGCTTGCGGGGGCAGGGGGCGAGCAATCAGCCCCAGCATTTT.

The chain carries TRBV10-2 and TRBJ2-3; 9 bases align to TRBD2. CDR1 WSHSY and CDR2 SAAADI come from the germline V gene. The CDR3 length is 13 residues. V lost 6 bases to trimming and J lost 2 bases; unmatched junction nucleotides: 0. CDR3 region: CASRGLATDTQYF. CDR3 in DNA: TGCGCCAGCAGGGGACTAGCCACAGATACGCAGTATTTT.

This chain links TRBV6-2 or TRBV6-3 with TRBJ2-7; the D is unclear. The CDR3 is 15 amino acids. Germline V CDR1 and CDR2: MNHEY, SVGEGT. Trimming removed 0 bases at V and 0 bases at J, with 9 bases between. The CDR3 region is CASSYSSPASYEQYF. CDR3 DNA sequence: TGTGCCAGCAGTTACTCGAGTCCGGCCTCCTACGAGCAGTACTTC.

This clonotype occurred a few times. This chain uses TRBV11-2 with TRBJ2-3, with D possibly matching TRBD2 (7 bases). The CDR3 spans 19 residues. Trimming took off 3 bases at V and 1 base at J, with 23 bases between the two ends. The germline V gene encodes CDR1 SGHAT and CDR2 FQNNGV. The CDR3 nucleotides read TGTGCCAGCAGCTTCAGTCAGGGGCCGCGGGAGATCCGCACAGATACGCAGTATTTT. This translates into CASSFSQGPREIRTDTQYF.

The CDR3 is CASSPSAISTIYF. As DNA, the CDR3 is TGCGCCAGCAGCCCGTCGGCCATTTCCACCATATATTTT. This chain uses TRBV4-1 with TRBJ1-3, with D unclear. V was trimmed by 4 bases and J by 9 bases, leaving 13 bases between them. CDR1 is MGHRA and CDR2 is YSYEKL in the germline V gene. The CDR3 sequence is 13 residues long.

This chain joins TRBV7-6 and TRBJ2-1, with 9 bases fitting TRBD2. CDR1 is SGHVS, CDR2 FNYEAQ, per germline. This CDR3 is 15 amino acids long. J was trimmed by 8 bases and V by 5 bases; bases with no gene match: 10. CDR3 nucleotide sequence: TGTGCCAGCAGCCGTAGTAGCGGGAGTGTGTATGAGCAGTTCTTC. The encoded protein is CASSRSSGSVYEQFF.

This clonotype has ten or more counts. The genes are TRBV11-2 and TRBJ2-6, with D perhaps matching TRBD2 (5 bases). Trimming took 2 bases from V and 1 from J, leaving 12 bases between them. There are 17 residues in the CDR3. Germline CDR1 and CDR2: SGHAT and FQNNGV. CDR3: CASSLTRGISGANVLTF. DNA for the CDR3: TGTGCCAGCAGCTTAACCCGAGGGATATCTGGGGCCAACGTCCTGACTTTC.

This clonotype occurred a few times. The CDR3 spells CASSLSGIYNEQFF. CDR3 DNA: TGTGCCAGCAGTTTAAGCGGGATATACAATGAGCAGTTCTTC. The chain is built from TRBV12-3 or TRBV12-4 and TRBJ2-1, with 7 bases fitting TRBD2. V shed 2 bases, J shed 4 bases, and the junction held 2 bases outside the gene matches. This CDR3 comprises 14 residues.

The gene calls are TRBV6-2 or TRBV6-3 and TRBJ1-1; weak D call: TRBD1 (5 bases). Per germline, CDR1 MNHEY and CDR2 SVGEGT. V gave up 6 bases and J gave up 4 bases, with 9 bases separating them. This CDR3 has 12 amino acids. The CDR3 DNA reads as TGTGCCAGCAGAGGGACTGGCACTGAAGCTTTCTTT. Its protein product is CASRGTGTEAFF.

This clonotype was observed a handful of times. The chain links TRBV29-1 to TRBJ2-2, with 7 bases lining up with TRBD1. The CDR3 sequence is 14 residues long. V was pared by 6 bases and J by 1 base, with 5 bases of the junction left unmatched. Germline lookup yields CDR1 SQVTM and CDR2 ANQGSEA. CDR3 residues: CSVSRTGNTGELFF. In nucleotides, the CDR3 is TGCAGCGTGTCCCGGACAGGGAACACCGGGGAGCTGTTTTTT.

This clonotype was counted many times. The V call is TRBV29-1, the J call TRBJ2-7; 12 bases agree with TRBD2. Unmatched junction bases numbered 11, after V lost 5 bases and J lost 3 bases. The CDR3 extends over 16 amino acids. CDR1 is SQVTM and CDR2 is ANQGSEA in the germline V gene. The DNA for the CDR3 is TGCAGCGTTATCGCTAGCGGGAGGGCCTTAGGCTACGAGCAGTACTTC. This sequence encodes CSVIASGRALGYEQYF.

V and J are TRBV28 and TRBJ2-7; D is uncertain. Germline V CDR1 and CDR2: MDHEN, SYDVKM. This CDR3 comprises 13 residues. V lost 5 bases and J lost 4, with 12 bases in between. This CDR3 reads CASSIGRSYEQYF. The CDR3 nucleotides are TGTGCCAGCAGTATCGGCAGATCTTACGAGCAGTACTTC.

The chain is built from TRBV20-1 and TRBJ1-2; D unresolved. Germline V gene sequence: CDR1 DFQATT, CDR2 SNEGSKA (reference sequence). V lost 5 bases to trimming and J lost 4 bases, with 8 bases between them. The CDR3 is 11 residues long. The CDR3 sequence: CSASDGYGYTF. Written as DNA, the CDR3 is TGCAGTGCTTCGGACGGCTATGGCTACACCTTC.

This chain joins TRBV11-2 and TRBJ2-2; D gene unclear. V shed 0 bases and J shed 6 bases, with 8 bases lying between them. The CDR3 sequence is 14 residues long. Germline V gene lookup returns CDR1 SGHAT and CDR2 FQNNGV. The CDR3 here is CASSLDILAGELFF. The CDR3 nucleotides are TGTGCCAGCAGCTTAGACATTCTGGCCGGGGAGCTGTTTTTT.

CDR3 region: CSGTPPPDTQYF. The DNA of the CDR3 is TGCAGTGGGACACCCCCGCCAGATACGCAGTATTTT. The chain employs TRBV20-1 and TRBJ2-3, with D possibly matching TRBD1 (5 bases). V was clipped by 7 bases and J by 4 bases, with 12 bases between them. Germline lookup yields CDR1 DFQATT and CDR2 SNEGSKA (reference sequence). This CDR3 is built from 12 residues.

This rearrangement joins TRBV5-6 to TRBJ1-1; D is unresolved. The CDR3 consists of 12 residues. Trimming left V 5 bases short and J 1 base short, with 6 bases between. The germline V gene has CDR1 SGHDT and CDR2 YYEEEE. For the CDR3, the DNA is TGTGCCAGCAGTCGGAGGAACACTGAAGCTTTCTTT. Its protein product is CASSRRNTEAFF.